The 13 T cell receptor beta chains below come from one sample, sequenced in a study of T-cell memory formation after mild COVID-19. TCRdb fed the 5' RACE reads into MiXCR, producing one record per CDR3 protein. The sample lists 260,000 or so distinct CDR3 sequences, over 15% occurring once. Material: PBMCs or a T cell subset sorted from them (not recorded which). These receptors were collected from a man between 18 and 29 years old who had mild COVID-19 (a few samples of this study predate the infection). Cell type and time point are not known.

This sequence joins TRBV7-9 and TRBJ1-1; D is possibly TRBD1 (6 bases). The CDR3 sequence is 15 residues long. Germline CDR1 reads SEHNR; CDR2 reads FQNEAQ (reference sequence). V was clipped by 3 bases and J by 0 bases, with 11 bases between them. The CDR3 nucleotides read TGTGCCAGCAGCTTCGGGGGCCTCGTGAACACTGAAGCTTTCTTT. Its translation: CASSFGGLVNTEAFF.

The gene calls are TRBV18 and TRBJ2-5; 7 nucleotides match TRBD2. The ends lost 3 bases at V and 2 bases at J; junction bases unmatched: 9. Germline V lookup: CDR1 KGHSH, CDR2 LQKENI. The CDR3 covers 16 residues. CDR3 in DNA: TGTGCCAGCTCACCTCAGAGCGGGGCACTACAAGAGACCCAGTACTTC. It is translated as CASSPQSGALQETQYF.

V and J are TRBV3-1 and TRBJ2-7; no firm D call. CDR1 LGHDT and CDR2 YNNKEL come from the germline V gene (reference sequence). The V gene lost 0 bases and the J gene lost 6 bases, with 3 bases spanning the gap. The length of the CDR3 is 11 residues. The CDR3 protein is CASSQEVEQYF. CDR3 DNA: TGTGCCAGCAGCCAAGAGGTCGAGCAGTACTTC.

In this sample, this clonotype turned up many times. The chain links TRBV2 to TRBJ2-1; 14 bases map to TRBD2. Germline V gene sequence: CDR1 SNHLY, CDR2 FYNNEI. Losses at the gene ends were 6 bases for V and 1 base for J; bases not matched to a gene: 5. This CDR3 has 17 amino acids. CDR3 sequence: CASRGGTSGGSYNEQFF. The CDR3 DNA reads as TGTGCCAGCAGGGGTGGGACTAGCGGGGGTTCCTACAATGAGCAGTTCTTC. The full variable domain, its missing parts supplied by reference TRBV2 and TRBJ2-1, is EPEVTQTPSHQVTQMGQEVILRCVPISNHLYFYWYRQILGQKVEFLVSFYNNEISEKSEIFDDQFSVERPDGSNFTLKIRSTKLEDSAMYFCASRGGTSGGSYNEQFFGPGTRLTVL.

This clonotype was seen repeatedly, ten times or more. The rearrangement joins TRBV7-9 to TRBJ1-1; possibly TRBD1 for D (6 bases). Germline CDR1 and CDR2: SEHNR and FQNEAQ (reference sequence). The V and J ends lost 5 bases and 3 bases respectively, with 10 bases between them. This CDR3 has 13 amino acids. The CDR3: CASSLEGDTEAFF. As DNA, the CDR3 is TGTGCCAGCAGCCTAGAGGGGGACACTGAAGCTTTCTTT.

This clonotype was seen more than once but under ten times. The chain joins TRBV4-2 to TRBJ2-3, with a tentative D call TRBD1 (6 bases). The germline gives CDR1 LGHNA, CDR2 YNFKEQ. The CDR3 extends over 16 amino acids. V gave up 0 bases and J gave up 0 bases, with 10 bases separating them. CDR3 nucleotide sequence: TGTGCCAGCAGCCAAGACAAGGGGGTTAGCACAGATACGCAGTATTTT. It codes for CASSQDKGVSTDTQYF.

The chain uses TRBV6-5 and TRBJ1-6; 10 positions match TRBD1. Losses at the gene ends were 5 bases for V and 6 bases for J; bases not matched to a gene: 7. Germline values: CDR1 MNHEY, CDR2 SVGAGI. The CDR3 length is 16 residues. CDR3 loop: CASSGRTGGSNSPLHF. The CDR3, as DNA: TGTGCCAGCAGTGGCCGGACAGGGGGGAGTAATTCACCCCTCCACTTT.

This clonotype has just one count. This sequence joins TRBV4-3 and TRBJ2-5, with D unclear. The V gene's germline CDR1 is LGHNA and CDR2 YSLEER. V was shortened by 3 bases and J by 3 bases, with 23 bases between the two germline ends. The CDR3 runs 18 residues. CDR3 in amino acids: CASSHHGPRGNYEETQYF. The CDR3, as DNA: TGCGCCAGCAGCCACCACGGGCCTAGAGGCAATTACGAAGAGACCCAGTACTTC.

J is TRBJ2-5 and V is TRBV4-1; no clear D. The CDR3 sequence is 13 residues long. Germline assignment: CDR1 MGHRA and CDR2 YSYEKL. With 4 bases removed from V and 3 bases from J, the gap between germline ends came to 9 bases. CDR3 residues: CASSPQMKETQYF. The CDR3 bases are TGCGCCAGCAGCCCGCAGATGAAAGAGACCCAGTACTTC.

This clonotype was seen only a few times. The CDR3 is CASNPSGYEQYV. Here the CDR3 DNA reads TGCGCCAGCAATCCGTCGGGCTACGAGCAGTACGTC. This chain links TRBV23-1 with TRBJ2-7; D unclear. TRBV23-1 carries the ORF label, with uncertain function. This CDR3 spans 12 amino acids. V was shortened by 7 bases and J by 3 bases, with 10 bases between the two germline ends.

This clonotype has at least ten counts. This chain connects TRBV27 to TRBJ1-5; possible D gene TRBD1, 5 bases. V lost 9 bases and J lost 7, with 13 bases in between. CDR1 is MNHEY, CDR2 SMNVEV, per germline (reference sequence). There are 12 residues in the CDR3. CDR3 DNA sequence: TGTGCCAGTCAGGGAGTAGGGCAGCCCCAGCATTTT. Translation: CASQGVGQPQHF.

This clonotype has ten or more counts. J is TRBJ2-5 and V is TRBV5-1; TRBD2 matches 9 bases. The CDR3 sequence is 15 residues long. Germline V lookup: CDR1 SGHRS, CDR2 YFSETQ. V shed 2 bases and J 5 bases; nucleotides not matched to a gene: 7. CDR3: CASSFVAGERETQYF. The DNA of the CDR3 is TGCGCCAGCAGCTTCGTAGCGGGGGAGAGGGAGACCCAGTACTTC.

V usage is TRBV29-1 and J usage is TRBJ2-3; 7 positions agree with TRBD1. Germline loops: CDR1 SQVTM, CDR2 ANQGSEA. The CDR3 runs to 12 residues. The trim removed 6 bases at V and 5 bases at J, leaving 5 bases unmatched. The CDR3 coding sequence is TGCAGCGTCGACAGGGCTATAGATACGCAGTATTTT. Its protein is CSVDRAIDTQYF.